One and the same sample provided the 8 T cell receptor beta chains below, sequenced in a study of CD8 T cells in Susac syndrome. With random hexamers, reverse transcription was performed on about 0.45 to 1 ug of RNA. A single record per CDR3 protein comes from TCRdb applying MiXCR to the immunoSEQ multiplex PCR reads. This sample carries some 120,000 distinct CDR3 sequences, nearly 95% of them seen once, and the ten largest clones take roughly 0.12%. Sequencing was done on a sample of CD4+ T cells from PBMCs. These receptors were collected from a human donor in good health.

The CDR3 is CASSLEGPSYEQYF. The CDR3 nucleotides are TGTGCCAGCAGTTTGGAAGGTCCCTCCTACGAGCAGTACTTC. The chain employs TRBV12-3 or TRBV12-4 and TRBJ2-7; D gene unclear. The V gene lost 3 bases and the J gene lost 0 bases, with 9 bases spanning the gap. This CDR3 is 14 amino acids long.

This chain links TRBV28 with TRBJ2-5; 7 bases line up with TRBD1. CDR1 is MDHEN and CDR2 is SYDVKM in the germline V gene. The CDR3 totals 14 residues. V was clipped by 5 bases and J by 4 bases; unmatched bases: 7. The CDR3 sequence is CASSRQGWGETQYF. The CDR3 DNA reads TGTGCCAGCAGTCGACAGGGATGGGGAGAGACCCAGTACTTC.

The chain joins TRBV20-1 to TRBJ1-4; D gene unclear. The CDR3 is made up of 14 amino acids. Germline V gene sequence: CDR1 DFQATT, CDR2 SNEGSKA (reference sequence). The V end lost 6 bases, the J end lost 6 bases, and 17 bases lay between the germline ends. CDR3 in amino acids: CSASSPGRDEKLFF. DNA of the CDR3: TGCAGTGCGAGTTCCCCGGGGAGGGATGAAAAACTGTTTTTT.

The chain employs TRBV12-3 or TRBV12-4 and TRBJ2-2; D is ambiguous. Deletions cut 3 bases from V and 1 base from J, with 15 bases between. The length of the CDR3 is 17 residues. CDR3 sequence reads: CASSFIRRSGNTGELFF. The DNA of the CDR3 is TGTGCCAGCAGTTTTATCCGGCGTTCGGGGAACACCGGGGAGCTGTTTTTT.

This chain connects TRBV7-2 to TRBJ2-5; 8 nucleotides match TRBD1. CDR3 length: 15 amino acids. The V segment lost 5 bases and the J segment 3 bases; nucleotides outside the gene matches: 8. Germline V lookup: CDR1 SGHTA, CDR2 FQGNSA. The chain's CDR3 is CASSRWTGSEETQYF. The CDR3 nucleotides read TGTGCCAGCAGCCGATGGACAGGGTCGGAAGAGACCCAGTACTTC.

The CDR3 reads CASSLLQGNHEQYF. The CDR3 bases are TGCGCCAGCAGCTTGTTACAGGGGAACCACGAGCAGTACTTC. This chain joins TRBV5-1 and TRBJ2-7, with TRBD1 matching 7 bases. The CDR3 spans 14 residues. Germline values: CDR1 SGHRS, CDR2 YFSETQ. V shed 1 base, J shed 5 bases, and the junction held 6 bases outside the gene matches.

The rearrangement links TRBV28 to TRBJ2-2; 12 bases line up with TRBD1. V lost 9 bases and J lost 5; bases outside the gene matches: 7. Germline CDR1 and CDR2: MDHEN and SYDVKM. The CDR3 extends over 15 amino acids. CDR3 nucleotides: TGTGCCAGTGGGACAGGGGGCCCCCTTACCGGGGAGCTGTTTTTT. It codes for CASGTGGPLTGELFF. The full variable domain, in which reference TRBV28 and TRBJ2-2 provide the parts outside the CDR3, is DVKVTQSSRYLVKRTGEKVFLECVQDMDHENMFWYRQDPGLGLRLIYFSYDVKMKEKGDIPEGYSVSREKKERFSLILESASTNQTSMYLCASGTGGPLTGELFFGEGSRLTVL.

The chain employs TRBV29-1 and TRBJ2-5, with 10 bases identical to TRBD1. V was clipped by 8 bases and J by 2 bases; unmatched bases: 8. This CDR3 has 14 amino acids. The germline CDR1 and CDR2 sequences are SQVTM and ANQGSEA. CDR3 sequence: CSLYWTGGQETQYF. In nucleotides, the CDR3 is TGCAGCCTATACTGGACAGGGGGGCAAGAGACCCAGTACTTC.